Reported below is one T cell receptor beta chain. The sample originates from a study of blood T cell repertoires in COVID-19. Whole-study context: Researchers got acute and convalescent COVID-19 samples from the United States, Italy and Spain. PBMCs, B-cell-depleted T cells, or T cells provided the cDNA or gDNA that made up the material.

The CDR3 totals 14 residues. The V end was cut by 2 bases, the J end by 4 bases, with 11 bases between. The germline V gene has CDR1 KGHSH and CDR2 LQKENI. Original processing methods: Reference gene primer amplification gave estimated nucleated cell counts. This table comes from immunoSEQ multiplex PCR, and its TCRdb copy is limited to in-frame clones, with some not included. For V, J and clone size, that table is used; D and trimming come from the DNA. The sample has around 34,000 clones, about four fifths seen once. The chain uses TRBV18 and TRBJ1-1; D not resolved. This TCR derives from a man aged 45-60 years with acute or convalescent COVID-19. Specimen: peripheral blood. CDR3 sequence: CASSPTGGTTEAFF. The CDR3, as DNA: TGTGCCAGCTCACCAACCGGAGGAACCACTGAAGCTTTCTTT.